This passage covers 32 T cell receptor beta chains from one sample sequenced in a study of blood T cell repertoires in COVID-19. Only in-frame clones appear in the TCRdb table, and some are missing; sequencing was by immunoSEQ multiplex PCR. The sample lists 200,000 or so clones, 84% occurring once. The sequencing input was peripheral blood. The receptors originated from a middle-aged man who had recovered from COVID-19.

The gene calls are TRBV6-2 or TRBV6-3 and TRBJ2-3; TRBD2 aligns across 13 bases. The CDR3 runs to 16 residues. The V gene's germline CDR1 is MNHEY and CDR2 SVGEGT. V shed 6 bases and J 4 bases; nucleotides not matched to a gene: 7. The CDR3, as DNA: TGTGCCAGCAGCCAAACTAGCGGGAGGGCCTCAGATACGCAGTATTTT. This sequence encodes CASSQTSGRASDTQYF.

The CDR3, as DNA: TGTGCCATCAGTGAGAAGCGGGAGCAGGAGACCCAGTACTTC. It specifies CAISEKREQETQYF. V and J are TRBV10-3 and TRBJ2-5; TRBD2 matches at 8 bases. Germline assignment: CDR1 ENHRY and CDR2 SYGVKD. This CDR3 is built from 14 residues. V trimming: 2 bases; J trimming: 5 bases; junction bases outside the gene matches: 4.

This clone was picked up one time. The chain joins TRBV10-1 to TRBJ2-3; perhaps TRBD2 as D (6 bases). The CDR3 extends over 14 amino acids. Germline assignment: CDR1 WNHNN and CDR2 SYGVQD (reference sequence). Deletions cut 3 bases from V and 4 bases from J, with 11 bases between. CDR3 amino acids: CASSDREQADTQYF. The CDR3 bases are TGCGCCAGCAGTGACCGGGAGCAAGCAGATACGCAGTATTTT.

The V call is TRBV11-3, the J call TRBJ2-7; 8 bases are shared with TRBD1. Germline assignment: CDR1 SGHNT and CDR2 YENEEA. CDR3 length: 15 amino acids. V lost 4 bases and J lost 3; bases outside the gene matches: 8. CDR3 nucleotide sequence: TGTGCCAGCAGCTCCGCGGGACAGGTTATCTACGAGCAGTACTTC. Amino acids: CASSSAGQVIYEQYF.

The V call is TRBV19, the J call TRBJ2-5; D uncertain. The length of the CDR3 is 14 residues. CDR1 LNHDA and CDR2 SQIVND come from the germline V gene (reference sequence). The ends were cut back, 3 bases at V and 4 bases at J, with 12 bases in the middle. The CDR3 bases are TGTGCCAGTAGTATTAGCTTACGTGGAGAGACCCAGTACTTC. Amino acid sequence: CASSISLRGETQYF.

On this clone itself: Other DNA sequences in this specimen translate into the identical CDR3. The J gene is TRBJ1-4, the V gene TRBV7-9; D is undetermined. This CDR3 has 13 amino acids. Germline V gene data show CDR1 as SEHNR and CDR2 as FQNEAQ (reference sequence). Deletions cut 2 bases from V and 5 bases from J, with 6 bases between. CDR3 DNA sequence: TGTGCCAGCAGCTTATCGGGGAATGAAAAACTGTTTTTT. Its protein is CASSLSGNEKLFF.

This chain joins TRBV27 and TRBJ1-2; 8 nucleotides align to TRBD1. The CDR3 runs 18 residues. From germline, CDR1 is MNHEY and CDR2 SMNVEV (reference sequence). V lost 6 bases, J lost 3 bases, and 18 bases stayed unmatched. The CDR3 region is CASRDEKTGAPPDYGYTF. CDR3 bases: TGTGCCAGCAGGGATGAGAAGACAGGGGCCCCTCCTGACTATGGCTACACCTTC.

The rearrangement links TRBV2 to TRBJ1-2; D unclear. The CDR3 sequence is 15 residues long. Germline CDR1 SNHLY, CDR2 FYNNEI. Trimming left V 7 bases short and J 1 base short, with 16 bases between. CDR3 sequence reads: CASTSDRAGNYGYTF. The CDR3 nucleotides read TGTGCCAGCACCTCGGACCGGGCGGGTAACTATGGCTACACCTTC.

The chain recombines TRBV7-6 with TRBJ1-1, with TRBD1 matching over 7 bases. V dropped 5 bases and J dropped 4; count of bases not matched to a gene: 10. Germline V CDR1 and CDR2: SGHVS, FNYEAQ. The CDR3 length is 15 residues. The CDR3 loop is CASSPHRGEGTEAFF. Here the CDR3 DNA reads TGTGCCAGCAGCCCCCACAGGGGTGAGGGCACTGAAGCTTTCTTT.

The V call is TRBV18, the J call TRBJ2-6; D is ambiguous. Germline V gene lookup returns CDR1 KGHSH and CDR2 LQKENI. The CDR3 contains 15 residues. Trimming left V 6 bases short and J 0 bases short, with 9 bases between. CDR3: CASSTSTSGANVLTF. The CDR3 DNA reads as TGTGCCAGCTCCACAAGTACCTCTGGGGCCAACGTCCTGACTTTC.

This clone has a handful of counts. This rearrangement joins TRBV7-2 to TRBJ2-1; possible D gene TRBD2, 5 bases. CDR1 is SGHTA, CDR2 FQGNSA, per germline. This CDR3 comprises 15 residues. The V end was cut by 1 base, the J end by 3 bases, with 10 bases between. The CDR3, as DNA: TGTGCCAGCAGCTTAGTGGGCGGGTTCTACAATGAGCAGTTCTTC. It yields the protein CASSLVGGFYNEQFF.

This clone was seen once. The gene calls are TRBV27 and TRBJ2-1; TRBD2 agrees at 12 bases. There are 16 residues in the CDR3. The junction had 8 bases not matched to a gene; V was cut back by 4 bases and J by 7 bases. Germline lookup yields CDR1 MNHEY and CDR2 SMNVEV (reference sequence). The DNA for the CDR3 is TGTGCCAGCAGTTGGGCTAGCGGGAGGGATTGGAATGAGCAGTTCTTC. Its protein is CASSWASGRDWNEQFF.

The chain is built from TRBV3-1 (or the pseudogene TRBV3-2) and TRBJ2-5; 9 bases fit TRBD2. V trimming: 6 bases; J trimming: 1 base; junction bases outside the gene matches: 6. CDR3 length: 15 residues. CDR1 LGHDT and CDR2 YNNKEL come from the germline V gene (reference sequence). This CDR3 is CASSRGLAIQETQYF. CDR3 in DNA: TGTGCCAGCAGTCGGGGACTAGCAATCCAAGAGACCCAGTACTTC.

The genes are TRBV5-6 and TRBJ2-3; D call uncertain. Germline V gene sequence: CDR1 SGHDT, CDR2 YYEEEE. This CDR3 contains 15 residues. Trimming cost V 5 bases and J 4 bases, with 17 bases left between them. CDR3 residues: CASSLSPSSSDTQYF. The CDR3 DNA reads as TGTGCCAGCAGTCTGAGCCCTAGTAGCTCAGATACGCAGTATTTT.

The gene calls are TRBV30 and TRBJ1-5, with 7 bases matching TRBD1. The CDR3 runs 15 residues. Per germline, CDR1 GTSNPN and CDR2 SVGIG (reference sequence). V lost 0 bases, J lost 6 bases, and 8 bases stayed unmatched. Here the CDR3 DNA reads TGTGCCTGGAGTGTACAGGGGACGAGAAGTCAGCCCCAGCATTTT. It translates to CAWSVQGTRSQPQHF.

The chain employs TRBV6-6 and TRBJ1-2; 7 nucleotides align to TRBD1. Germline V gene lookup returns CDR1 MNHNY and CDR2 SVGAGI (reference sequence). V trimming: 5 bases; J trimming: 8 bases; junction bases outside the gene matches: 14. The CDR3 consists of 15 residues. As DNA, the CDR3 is TGTGCCAGCAGTGCTTTGACAGGGCCCAACGGAGGCTACACCTTC. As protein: CASSALTGPNGGYTF.

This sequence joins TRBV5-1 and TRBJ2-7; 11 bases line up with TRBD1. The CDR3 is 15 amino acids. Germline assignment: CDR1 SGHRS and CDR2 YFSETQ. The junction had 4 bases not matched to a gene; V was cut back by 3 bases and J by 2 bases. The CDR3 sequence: CASSSRDRGTYEQYF. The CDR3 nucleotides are TGCGCCAGCAGCTCCCGGGACAGGGGGACCTACGAGCAGTACTTC.

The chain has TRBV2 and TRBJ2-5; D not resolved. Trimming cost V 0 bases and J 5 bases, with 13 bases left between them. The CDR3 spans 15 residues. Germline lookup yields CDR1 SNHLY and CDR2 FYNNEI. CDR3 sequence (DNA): TGTGCCAGCAGTGAAGCTACTCTAGACGGCGAGACCCAGTACTTC. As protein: CASSEATLDGETQYF.

The CDR3 sequence is CASSRDNSYEQYF. CDR3 coding DNA: TGTGCCAGCAGCCGGGACAACTCCTACGAGCAGTACTTC. The J gene is TRBJ2-7, the V gene TRBV6-5; tentative D call: TRBD1 (6 bases). The CDR3 totals 13 residues. The germline CDR1 and CDR2 sequences are MNHEY and SVGAGI. Between the trimmed V and J ends, which lost 6 bases and 0 bases, there was a span of 9 bases.

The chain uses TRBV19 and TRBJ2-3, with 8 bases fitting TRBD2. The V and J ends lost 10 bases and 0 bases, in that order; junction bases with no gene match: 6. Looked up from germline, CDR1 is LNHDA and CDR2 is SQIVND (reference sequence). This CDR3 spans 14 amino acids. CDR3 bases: TGTGCCACTAGGACTAGCCAAAGCACAGATACGCAGTATTTT. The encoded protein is CATRTSQSTDTQYF.

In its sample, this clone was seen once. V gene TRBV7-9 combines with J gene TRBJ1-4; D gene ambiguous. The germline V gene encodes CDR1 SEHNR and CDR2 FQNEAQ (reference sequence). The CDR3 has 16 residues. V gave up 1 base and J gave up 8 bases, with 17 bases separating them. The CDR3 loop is CASSLVGGRIREKLFF. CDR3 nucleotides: TGTGCCAGCAGCTTAGTCGGCGGGCGAATAAGGGAAAAACTGTTTTTT.

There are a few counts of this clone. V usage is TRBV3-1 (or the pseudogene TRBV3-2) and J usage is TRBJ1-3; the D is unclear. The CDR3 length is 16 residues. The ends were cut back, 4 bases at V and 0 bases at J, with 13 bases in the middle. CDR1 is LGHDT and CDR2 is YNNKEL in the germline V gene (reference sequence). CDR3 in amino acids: CASSLKPNLSGNTIYF. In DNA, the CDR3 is TGTGCCAGCAGCCTTAAGCCCAACCTCTCTGGAAACACCATATATTTT.

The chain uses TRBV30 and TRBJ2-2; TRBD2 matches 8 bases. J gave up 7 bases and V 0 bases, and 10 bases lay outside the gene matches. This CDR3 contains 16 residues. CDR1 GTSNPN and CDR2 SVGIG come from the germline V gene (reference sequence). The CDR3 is CAWSVVGSGNDGELFF. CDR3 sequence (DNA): TGTGCCTGGAGTGTAGTGGGTAGCGGGAATGACGGGGAGCTGTTTTTT.

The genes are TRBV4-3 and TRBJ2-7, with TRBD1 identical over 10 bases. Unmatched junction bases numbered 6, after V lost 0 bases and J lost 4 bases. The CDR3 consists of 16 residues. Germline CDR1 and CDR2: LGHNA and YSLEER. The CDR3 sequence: CASSQDRQGALYEQYF. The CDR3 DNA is TGCGCCAGCAGCCAAGATCGACAGGGGGCTTTGTACGAGCAGTACTTC.

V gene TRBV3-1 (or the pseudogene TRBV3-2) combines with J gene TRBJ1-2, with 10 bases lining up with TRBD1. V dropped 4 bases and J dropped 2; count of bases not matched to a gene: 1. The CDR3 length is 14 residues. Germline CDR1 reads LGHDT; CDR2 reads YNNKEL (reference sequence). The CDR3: CASSRQGANYGYTF. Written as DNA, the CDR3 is TGTGCCAGCAGCCGACAGGGGGCGAACTATGGCTACACCTTC.

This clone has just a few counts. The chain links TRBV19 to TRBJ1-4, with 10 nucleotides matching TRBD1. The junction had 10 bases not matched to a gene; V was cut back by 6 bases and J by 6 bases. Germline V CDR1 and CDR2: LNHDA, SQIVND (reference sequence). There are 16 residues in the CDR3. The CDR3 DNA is TGTGCCAGTAGAATCCGGGACAGGGGTTCAGATGAAAAACTGTTTTTT. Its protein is CASRIRDRGSDEKLFF.

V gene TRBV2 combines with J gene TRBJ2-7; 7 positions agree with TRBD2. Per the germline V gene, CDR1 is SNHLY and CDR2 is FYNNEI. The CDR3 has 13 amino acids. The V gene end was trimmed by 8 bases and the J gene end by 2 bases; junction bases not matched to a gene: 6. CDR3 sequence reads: CASRPGGTYEQYF. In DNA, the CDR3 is TGTGCCAGCCGGCCCGGGGGGACCTACGAGCAGTACTTC.

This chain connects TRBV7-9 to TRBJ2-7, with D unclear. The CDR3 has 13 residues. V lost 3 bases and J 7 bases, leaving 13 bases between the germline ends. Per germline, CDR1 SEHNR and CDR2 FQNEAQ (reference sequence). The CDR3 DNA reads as TGTGCCAGCAGCTTTGTTAGACCGGGTGAGCAGTACTTC. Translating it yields CASSFVRPGEQYF.

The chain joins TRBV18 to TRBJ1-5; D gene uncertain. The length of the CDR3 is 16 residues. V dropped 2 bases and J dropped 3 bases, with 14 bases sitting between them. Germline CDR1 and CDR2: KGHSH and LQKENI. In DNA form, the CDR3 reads TGTGCCAGCTCACCAGACGGAGGGATCCCCAATCAGCCCCAGCATTTT. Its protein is CASSPDGGIPNQPQHF.

The CDR3 DNA reads TGTGCCACCAGTGCGGGCGGGGGAGGTGGAGATACGCAGTATTTT. Amino acids: CATSAGGGGGDTQYF. This chain links TRBV24-1 with TRBJ2-3, with 7 bases matching TRBD2. This CDR3 comprises 15 residues. Germline loops: CDR1 KGHDR, CDR2 SFDVKD. V lost 5 bases and J lost 5; bases outside the gene matches: 9.

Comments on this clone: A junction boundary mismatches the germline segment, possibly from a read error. The CDR3 DNA sequence: TGTGCCAGCGGCTTTGGACTCTACAATGAGCAGTTCTTC. It encodes CASGFGLYNEQFF. This rearrangement joins TRBV11-3 to TRBJ2-1; the D gene is possibly TRBD2 (5 bases). This CDR3 has 13 amino acids. Germline V gene data show CDR1 as SGHNT and CDR2 as YENEEA.

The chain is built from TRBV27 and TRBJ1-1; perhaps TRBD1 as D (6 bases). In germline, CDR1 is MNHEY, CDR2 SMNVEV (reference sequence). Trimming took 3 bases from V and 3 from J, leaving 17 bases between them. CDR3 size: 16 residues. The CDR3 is CASSFNFQGSDTEAFF. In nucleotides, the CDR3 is TGTGCCAGCAGTTTTAATTTTCAGGGGTCGGACACTGAAGCTTTCTTT.